This is a list of T cell receptor beta chains from one sample in a study of CD8 T cells in Susac syndrome. TCRdb redid the calling of the immunoSEQ multiplex PCR reads with MiXCR, one entry per CDR3 protein. The table lists 100,000 to 150,000 distinct CDR3 sequences, 96% of them singletons. The sample taken for sequencing was CD4+ T cells from PBMCs. These receptors originate from a human donor with Susac syndrome. CDR3s include the opening cysteine and the closing phenylalanine or tryptophan. The order of the fields is V gene, J gene, D gene, clone size, CDR3 DNA, CDR3 protein. A D gene is named only where the DNA matches it firmly. Part of the rows lack a size; the others show once, few, many or a class for expanded clones.

>TRBV2|TRBJ1-5|-|once
TGTGCCAGCCTGGGGTTTCCCTTAGGGCCCCAGCATTTT
CASLGFPLGPQHF
>TRBV4-2|TRBJ2-1|-|-
TGTGCCAGCAGCCCCCGCCGGGACTCAAGCTCCTACAATGAGCAGTTCTTC
CASSPRRDSSSYNEQFF
>TRBV6-6|TRBJ1-1|-|-
TGTGCCAGCAGTTACGGTCCGAGGGGGAGGTCTGAAGCTTTCTTT
CASSYGPRGRSEAFF
>TRBV29-1|TRBJ2-6|-|-
TGCAGCGTTGAACTCGTCGGCTCTGGGGCCAACGTCCTGACTTTC
CSVELVGSGANVLTF
>TRBV5-1|TRBJ2-5|TRBD1|-
TGCGCCAGCAGCTCGGTAGGGGGCGAAAGGGAGACCCAGTACTTC
CASSSVGGERETQYF
>TRBV28|TRBJ1-5|-|-
TGTGCCAGCAGGTCGGCCGATCAGCCCCAGCATTTT
CASRSADQPQHF
>TRBV19|TRBJ1-2|-|-
TGTGCCAGTAGTCCCACGACGCTTCTGGACACTGGCTACACCTTC
CASSPTTLLDTGYTF
>TRBV30|TRBJ1-1|-|-
TGTGCCTGGATCAGTATTTGGCAGGGGACGAACACTGAAGCTTTCTTT
CAWISIWQGTNTEAFF
>TRBV3-1|TRBJ2-1|TRBD1|-
TGTGCCAGCAGCCGGACAGGAACCTACAATGAGCAGTTCTTC
CASSRTGTYNEQFF
>TRBV6-5|TRBJ2-6|-|-
TGTGCCAGCAGTTCCTGGGTCTCTGGGGCCAACGTCCTGACTTTC
CASSSWVSGANVLTF
>TRBV25-1|TRBJ2-2|-|-
TGTGCCAGCAGTGAGTCCCGGGACACCGGGGAGCTGTTTTTT
CASSESRDTGELFF